Presented here are 32 T cell receptor beta chains from one specimen sequenced in a study of blood T cell repertoires in COVID-19. Sequencing was performed with immunoSEQ multiplex PCR; in TCRdb, only in-frame clones are kept and a portion is missing. This sample has more than 25,000 clones, with less than 90% found just once. Material for sequencing was peripheral blood. All receptors come from a human donor with active COVID-19. The donor label of this sample is uncertain.

This clone came up a few times. The chain carries TRBV2 and TRBJ2-7, with a tentative D call TRBD1 (6 bases). Trimming stripped 4 bases from V and 4 bases from J, with 17 bases between. CDR1 and CDR2 (germline): SNHLY, FYNNEI. The CDR3 is 15 amino acids. This chain's CDR3 is CASSAAGVEWYEQYF. The CDR3, as DNA: TGTGCCAGCAGTGCAGCAGGGGTTGAGTGGTACGAGCAGTACTTC.

Only a few counts were recorded for this clone. The rearrangement joins TRBV21-1 to TRBJ2-7; the D segment call TRBD1 is taken from the table without a DNA check. TRBV21-1 is a pseudogene. This CDR3 is built from 16 residues. The CDR3 DNA is TGTGCCAGCAGGGGGACAGGATTCCGGGATTCCTACGAGCAGTACTTC. Translating gives CASRGTGFRDSYEQYF.

The chain couples TRBV5-8 to TRBJ2-1; 7 nucleotides line up with TRBD2. V was pared by 5 bases and J by 0 bases, with 5 bases of the junction left unmatched. The CDR3 totals 15 residues. Germline V gene lookup returns CDR1 SGHTS and CDR2 YDEGEE. CDR3 sequence: CASSWGGGSYNEQFF. The CDR3 DNA reads TGTGCCAGCAGTTGGGGGGGTGGCTCCTACAATGAGCAGTTCTTC.

The chain recombines TRBV27 with TRBJ1-2, with D hard to call. The CDR3 has 13 amino acids. Germline V gene lookup returns CDR1 MNHEY and CDR2 SMNVEV (reference sequence). Trimming cost V 7 bases and J 0 bases, with 9 bases left between them. The CDR3 region is CASKTLANYGYTF. In DNA form, the CDR3 reads TGTGCCAGCAAGACTTTAGCTAACTATGGCTACACCTTC.

This clone was recorded once. V gene TRBV3-1 (or the pseudogene TRBV3-2) combines with J gene TRBJ1-2; D might be TRBD1 (5 bases). The CDR3 runs 14 residues. The germline V gene encodes CDR1 LGHDT and CDR2 YNNKEL (reference sequence). The germline V and J ends were trimmed by 0 bases and 4 bases, with 9 bases remaining between them. The chain's CDR3 is CASSQDGGSYGYTF. The CDR3 DNA sequence: TGTGCCAGCAGCCAAGACGGGGGAAGCTATGGCTACACCTTC.

This CDR3 is CASSIVGGGGGNTEAFF. CDR3 coding DNA: TGTGCCAGTAGTATAGTTGGGGGAGGGGGAGGGAACACTGAAGCTTTCTTT. This chain connects TRBV19 to TRBJ1-1; maybe TRBD1 (6 bases). V was shortened by 1 base and J by 1 base, with 16 bases between the two germline ends. CDR1 is LNHDA and CDR2 is SQIVND in the germline V gene (reference sequence). The CDR3 totals 17 residues.

V usage is TRBV7-9 and J usage is TRBJ2-1, with TRBD2 identical over 8 bases. The CDR3 length is 13 residues. V shed 1 base, J shed 7 bases, and the junction held 0 bases outside the gene matches. CDR1 is SEHNR and CDR2 is FQNEAQ in the germline V gene (reference sequence). CDR3 region: CASSLVAGNEQFF. The CDR3 DNA reads as TGTGCCAGCAGCTTAGTAGCGGGAAATGAGCAGTTCTTC. Looking up the rest from reference TRBV7-9 and TRBJ2-1 gives the full variable domain: DTGVSQNPRHKITKRGQNVTFRCDPISEHNRLYWYRQTLGQGPEFLTYFQNEAQLEKSRLLSDRFSAERPKGSFSTLEIQRTEQGDSAMYLCASSLVAGNEQFFGPGTRLTVL.

Remarks on this clone: The junction does not match germline at one end; this may be a read error. The chain couples TRBV12-3 or TRBV12-4 to TRBJ2-7; 11 bases match TRBD2. The CDR3 length is 13 residues. CDR3 region: CASSVAGGGEQYF. CDR3 nucleotides: TGTGCCAGCAGTGTAGCGGGAGGGGGCGAGCAGTACTTC.

The chain has TRBV11-3 and TRBJ2-2; D not certain. The V gene's germline CDR1 is SGHNT and CDR2 YENEEA. V lost 8 bases, J lost 1 base, and 5 bases lay in between. The CDR3 extends over 12 amino acids. DNA for the CDR3: TGTGCCAGCCAGCGGAACACCGGGGAGCTGTTTTTT. Amino acids: CASQRNTGELFF.

The V call is TRBV4-3, the J call TRBJ2-2, with D perhaps TRBD1 (5 bases). This CDR3 is built from 18 residues. Germline V gives CDR1 LGHNA, CDR2 YSLEER. The V gene lost 3 bases and the J gene lost 0 bases, with 17 bases spanning the gap. The CDR3 sequence is CASSHLFRQGSNTGELFF. The CDR3 DNA sequence: TGCGCCAGCAGCCATCTTTTCAGGCAGGGTTCGAACACCGGGGAGCTGTTTTTT.

Of note for this clone: At one of its ends the junction is not consistent with the germline gene, which may arise from a read error. The J gene is TRBJ1-5, the V gene TRBV15; TRBD1 aligns across 8 bases. CDR3 size: 16 residues. CDR1 is LNHNV and CDR2 is YYDKDF in the germline V gene (reference sequence). The CDR3 here is CATSREKTGGNQPQHF. In DNA form, the CDR3 reads TGTGCCACCAGCCGAGAAAAGACAGGGGGCAATCAGCCCCAGCATTTT.

CDR3 sequence (DNA): TGTGCCAGCAGCGTAGGGTGGGGCGTTTCCAACTATGGCTACACCTTC. Translated: CASSVGWGVSNYGYTF. The rearrangement links TRBV9 to TRBJ1-2; the D gene is possibly TRBD1 (5 bases). The germline V gene encodes CDR1 SGDLS and CDR2 YYNGEE. This CDR3 region has 16 residues. Trimming stripped 0 bases from V and 2 bases from J, with 14 bases between.

This chain links TRBV2 with TRBJ1-1; the match to TRBD1 covers 9 bases. The CDR3 extends over 15 amino acids. V was clipped by 4 bases and J by 3 bases; unmatched bases: 6. The V gene's germline CDR1 is SNHLY and CDR2 FYNNEI. The CDR3 spells CASSADRGFDTEAFF. The CDR3 nucleotides are TGTGCCAGCAGTGCTGACAGGGGGTTCGACACTGAAGCTTTCTTT. The full variable domain, completed using reference TRBV2 and TRBJ1-1, is EPEVTQTPSHQVTQMGQEVILRCVPISNHLYFYWYRQILGQKVEFLVSFYNNEISEKSEIFDDQFSVERPDGSNFTLKIRSTKLEDSAMYFCASSADRGFDTEAFFGQGTRLTVV.

CDR3 sequence reads: CASRPTSGEQYF. CDR3 nucleotide sequence: TGTGCCAGCAGGCCGACTAGCGGGGAGCAGTACTTC. This rearrangement joins TRBV12-3 or TRBV12-4 to TRBJ2-7, with 10 nucleotides matching TRBD2. The CDR3 sequence is 12 residues long. V gave up 6 bases and J gave up 7 bases; unmatched junction bases: 3.

This clone was counted between two and nine times. This chain joins TRBV4-2 and TRBJ2-1, with 8 bases matching TRBD2. V dropped 0 bases and J dropped 9; count of bases not matched to a gene: 10. Germline V gene sequence: CDR1 LGHNA, CDR2 YNFKEQ. The CDR3 runs to 16 residues. The CDR3 DNA is TGTGCCAGCAGCCAAGAATATAGCGGGATTACAATTGAGCAGTTCTTC. Encoded protein: CASSQEYSGITIEQFF.

The CDR3 bases are TGTGCCAGCAGCGTAAGGGCAGGGGGCCCCCCCGGCTACACCTTC. It translates to CASSVRAGGPPGYTF. The rearrangement joins TRBV9 to TRBJ1-2, with TRBD1 identical over 8 bases. After removal of 1 base from V and 8 bases from J, the junction contained 10 bases not matched to a gene. The CDR3 spans 15 residues. Germline CDR1 is SGDLS and CDR2 is YYNGEE.

The chain combines TRBV27 with TRBJ2-4; TRBD2 matches at 16 bases. The CDR3 is 19 amino acids. The germline V gene encodes CDR1 MNHEY and CDR2 SMNVEV (reference sequence). V lost 4 bases and J lost 6; bases outside the gene matches: 12. CDR3 sequence (DNA): TGTGCCAGCAGTTCGGGACTAGCGGGAGGGCTTACAAGGGGAAACATTCAGTACTTC. It specifies CASSSGLAGGLTRGNIQYF.

This clone was found once. V gene TRBV5-1 combines with J gene TRBJ2-4; D is undetermined. V shed 4 bases and J shed 0 bases, with 14 bases lying between them. The CDR3 is 16 residues long. The germline V gene has CDR1 SGHRS and CDR2 YFSETQ. CDR3 coding DNA: TGCGCCAGCAGCCCGCTTGGGCCCCTAGCCAAAAACATTCAGTACTTC. Protein: CASSPLGPLAKNIQYF.

The chain carries TRBV6-5 and TRBJ1-1; 8 bases agree with TRBD1. CDR3 length: 15 residues. With 4 bases clipped from V and 1 base from J, the junction kept 5 bases outside the gene matches. From germline, CDR1 is MNHEY and CDR2 SVGAGI. The CDR3 reads CASSLDRAGNTEAFF. The CDR3 bases are TGTGCCAGCAGTTTGGACAGGGCGGGGAACACTGAAGCTTTCTTT.

V gene TRBV6-5 combines with J gene TRBJ2-1, with TRBD2 as a possible D gene (5 bases). The V gene lost 4 bases and the J gene lost 5 bases, with 15 bases spanning the gap. The CDR3 has 15 amino acids. The germline V gene has CDR1 MNHEY and CDR2 SVGAGI. CDR3 protein: CASSSLGTKNNEQFF. The CDR3 DNA follows: TGTGCCAGCAGTTCACTAGGTACCAAAAACAATGAGCAGTTCTTC.

This chain joins TRBV7-2 and TRBJ2-7; 7 bases align to TRBD2. Germline assignment: CDR1 SGHTA and CDR2 FQGNSA. The CDR3 is made up of 14 amino acids. Losses at the gene ends were 5 bases for V and 6 bases for J; bases not matched to a gene: 10. The CDR3 DNA follows: TGTGCCAGCAGCAGTTTAGGGCCTAGCGGCGAGCAGTACTTC. Residues: CASSSLGPSGEQYF.

V gene TRBV28 combines with J gene TRBJ2-3; 9 bases match TRBD1. The germline CDR1 and CDR2 sequences are MDHEN and SYDVKM. J was trimmed by 2 bases and V by 2 bases; bases with no gene match: 11. This CDR3 has 18 amino acids. The CDR3 loop reads CASSLITGGQGATDTQYF. The CDR3 DNA follows: TGTGCCAGCAGTTTAATTACCGGGGGACAGGGTGCCACAGATACGCAGTATTTT.

V and J are TRBV14 and TRBJ1-6; D gene ambiguous. With 2 bases removed from V and 9 bases from J, the gap between germline ends came to 14 bases. The CDR3 extends over 15 amino acids. Per the germline V gene, CDR1 is SGHDN and CDR2 is FVKESK. This CDR3 is CASSQFEAAGSPLHF. The CDR3 DNA sequence: TGTGCCAGCAGCCAATTTGAGGCTGCTGGTTCACCCCTCCACTTT.

This chain joins TRBV6-5 and TRBJ1-5, with a weak D call TRBD1 (5 bases). Trimming took 6 bases from V and 4 from J, leaving 7 bases between them. The CDR3 totals 12 residues. Germline CDR1 MNHEY, CDR2 SVGAGI. CDR3 sequence reads: CASRGGNQPQHF. The CDR3 bases are TGTGCCAGCAGGGGGGGGAATCAGCCCCAGCATTTT.

The genes are TRBV19 and TRBJ2-7; 8 bases are shared with TRBD2. The CDR3 covers 14 residues. CDR1 LNHDA and CDR2 SQIVND come from the germline V gene (reference sequence). The J segment lost 4 bases and the V segment lost 5 bases, leaving 7 bases of the junction unmatched. Written as DNA, the CDR3 is TGTGCCAGTAGTGTTAGCGGGGCGGGATACGAGCAGTACTTC. Amino acid sequence: CASSVSGAGYEQYF.

In this sample, this clone turned up a few times. The rearrangement uses TRBV5-4 and TRBJ2-7; TRBD2 agrees at 9 bases. The CDR3 has 16 residues. J lost 4 bases, V lost 0 bases, and 8 bases had no gene match. Germline CDR1 is SGHNT and CDR2 is YYREEE (reference sequence). The chain's CDR3 is CASSLAGGGAGYEQYF. CDR3 sequence (DNA): TGTGCCAGCAGCTTGGCCGGCGGGGGGGCCGGGTACGAGCAGTACTTC.

The chain carries TRBV3-1 (or the pseudogene TRBV3-2) and TRBJ2-7, with 10 bases identical to TRBD2. The germline V gene encodes CDR1 LGHDT and CDR2 YNNKEL (reference sequence). The CDR3 length is 15 residues. Losses at the gene ends were 5 bases for V and 3 bases for J; bases not matched to a gene: 7. CDR3 sequence reads: CASSSSGGLNYEQYF. CDR3 nucleotides: TGTGCCAGCAGCAGTAGCGGGGGGCTTAACTACGAGCAGTACTTC.

The chain recombines TRBV7-2 with TRBJ1-1; D remains unclear. The CDR3 has 13 amino acids. The V gene lost 10 bases and the J gene lost 0 bases, with 12 bases spanning the gap. Germline lookup yields CDR1 SGHTA and CDR2 FQGNSA. The DNA for the CDR3 is TGTGCCACTCGGTGGTCCATGAACACTGAAGCTTTCTTT. Translated: CATRWSMNTEAFF.

The V gene is TRBV9, the J gene TRBJ2-1; 8 bases agree with TRBD2. Germline CDR1 SGDLS, CDR2 YYNGEE. There are 14 residues in the CDR3. The junction had 5 bases not matched to a gene; V was cut back by 2 bases and J by 7 bases. This CDR3 is CASSVSGGSNEQFF. In DNA form, the CDR3 reads TGTGCCAGCAGCGTCTCGGGGGGGAGTAATGAGCAGTTCTTC.

This chain links TRBV19 with TRBJ2-1; 10 bases agree with TRBD2. This CDR3 region has 16 residues. The germline CDR1 and CDR2 sequences are LNHDA and SQIVND (reference sequence). V shed 5 bases, J shed 5 bases, and the junction held 9 bases outside the gene matches. The CDR3 here is CASSFLAGGLNNEQFF. The CDR3 DNA reads TGTGCCAGTAGTTTCTTAGCGGGGGGCCTAAACAATGAGCAGTTCTTC.

The J gene is TRBJ2-3, the V gene TRBV24-1; 7 bases fit TRBD2. The CDR3 spans 16 residues. Germline-derived CDR1 and CDR2 are KGHDR and SFDVKD. Trimming removed 3 bases from V and 1 base from J; junction bases left unmatched: 6. The CDR3 DNA reads TGTGCCACCAGTGATGCCCCTCGGGGGGGCACAGATACGCAGTATTTT. It specifies CATSDAPRGGTDTQYF.

The chain couples TRBV6-5 to TRBJ1-2; D is uncertain. CDR1 MNHEY and CDR2 SVGAGI come from the germline V gene. This CDR3 has 11 amino acids. Trimming shortened V by 4 bases and J by 4 bases, and 4 bases separated the two germline ends. The CDR3 coding sequence is TGTGCCAGCAGTTCTCTCTATGGCTACACCTTC. It yields the protein CASSSLYGYTF.